Listed below are T cell receptor beta chains from one sample, sequenced in a study of CD8 T cells in Susac syndrome. TCRdb re-analysed the immunoSEQ multiplex PCR reads in MiXCR, keeping a single row per CDR3 protein. The repertoire includes under 70,000 distinct CDR3 sequences, over 90% of them detected once, and approximately 0.8% sits in the top ten. Sequencing was carried out using CD8+ T cells from PBMCs. The source is a human donor with Susac syndrome. CDR3s include the opening cysteine and the closing phenylalanine or tryptophan. Fields, in order: J gene, V gene, clone size, D gene, CDR3 protein, CDR3 DNA. The D gene is left open where the match is weak. The size entry is marked missing in some rows and otherwise reads once, few, many or a size class.

J gene: TRBJ2-5
V gene: TRBV12-3/TRBV12-4
clone size: few
D gene: NA
CDR3 protein: CASSLVGYQETQYF
CDR3 DNA: TGTGCCAGCAGTTTAGTCGGTTACCAAGAGACCCAGTACTTC

J gene: TRBJ2-6
V gene: TRBV9
clone size: NA
D gene: NA
CDR3 protein: CASNPRDGANVLTF
CDR3 DNA: TGTGCCAGCAACCCCCGGGACGGGGCCAACGTCCTGACTTTC

J gene: TRBJ1-1
V gene: TRBV27
clone size: NA
D gene: TRBD1
CDR3 protein: CASSRPGQGIPEAFF
CDR3 DNA: TGTGCCAGCAGCCGACCGGGACAGGGGATACCTGAAGCTTTCTTT

J gene: TRBJ2-5
V gene: TRBV6-5
clone size: NA
D gene: TRBD2
CDR3 protein: CASSYAGGSGETQYF
CDR3 DNA: TGTGCCAGCAGTTACGCGGGGGGATCAGGGGAGACCCAGTACTTC

J gene: TRBJ1-3
V gene: TRBV7-2
clone size: few
D gene: NA
CDR3 protein: CASIQGSSGNTIYF
CDR3 DNA: TGTGCCAGCATACAGGGTAGCTCTGGAAACACCATATATTTT

J gene: TRBJ1-1
V gene: TRBV29-1
clone size: NA
D gene: NA
CDR3 protein: CSVVVNTEAFF
CDR3 DNA: TGCAGCGTTGTAGTCAACACTGAAGCTTTCTTT

J gene: TRBJ1-2
V gene: TRBV15
clone size: NA
D gene: NA
CDR3 protein: CATKPGHFYGYTF
CDR3 DNA: TGTGCCACCAAACCGGGACACTTCTATGGCTACACCTTC

J gene: TRBJ2-1
V gene: TRBV9
clone size: NA
D gene: TRBD1
CDR3 protein: CASSARDSLNNEQFF
CDR3 DNA: TGTGCCAGCAGCGCCCGGGACAGCTTAAACAATGAGCAGTTCTTC

J gene: TRBJ2-3
V gene: TRBV3-1
clone size: NA
D gene: NA
CDR3 protein: CASSQRPGDPDTQYF
CDR3 DNA: TGTGCCAGCAGCCAACGACCGGGGGACCCAGATACGCAGTATTTT

J gene: TRBJ1-1
V gene: TRBV5-6
clone size: NA
D gene: NA
CDR3 protein: CASTGPTTEAFF
CDR3 DNA: TGTGCCAGCACGGGGCCCACCACTGAAGCTTTCTTT

J gene: TRBJ2-7
V gene: TRBV14
clone size: NA
D gene: TRBD1
CDR3 protein: CASSRTTGDEQYF
CDR3 DNA: TGTGCCAGCAGCCGTACCACAGGGGACGAGCAGTACTTC

J gene: TRBJ2-1
V gene: TRBV29-1
clone size: NA
D gene: NA
CDR3 protein: CSVGIGDYEQFF
CDR3 DNA: TGCAGCGTTGGGATCGGCGACTATGAGCAGTTCTTC

J gene: TRBJ2-7
V gene: TRBV2
clone size: NA
D gene: TRBD1
CDR3 protein: CASSVRVDREYEQYF
CDR3 DNA: TGTGCCAGCAGTGTCAGAGTCGACAGGGAATACGAGCAGTACTTC

J gene: TRBJ2-3
V gene: TRBV5-1
clone size: NA
D gene: NA
CDR3 protein: CASSLGQTTDTQYF
CDR3 DNA: TGCGCCAGCAGCTTGGGTCAGACCACAGATACGCAGTATTTT

J gene: TRBJ2-2
V gene: TRBV7-6
clone size: NA
D gene: NA
CDR3 protein: CAISGGLFSNTGELFF
CDR3 DNA: TGTGCCATCTCCGGGGGGCTATTTTCGAACACCGGGGAGCTGTTTTTT

J gene: TRBJ2-1
V gene: TRBV9
clone size: NA
D gene: NA
CDR3 protein: CASSVSGGFNEQFF
CDR3 DNA: TGTGCCAGCAGCGTGTCGGGGGGCTTTAATGAGCAGTTCTTC

J gene: TRBJ2-3
V gene: TRBV7-2
clone size: NA
D gene: TRBD1
CDR3 protein: CASSSGQGIDTQYF
CDR3 DNA: TGTGCCAGCAGCTCAGGACAGGGCATTGATACGCAGTATTTT

J gene: TRBJ1-1
V gene: TRBV4-1
clone size: NA
D gene: TRBD1
CDR3 protein: CASSPGTGGADTEAFF
CDR3 DNA: TGCGCCAGCAGCCCTGGGACAGGGGGCGCGGACACTGAAGCTTTCTTT

J gene: TRBJ2-7
V gene: TRBV28
clone size: NA
D gene: TRBD1
CDR3 protein: CASSLWQGAAYEQYF
CDR3 DNA: TGTGCCAGCAGTTTGTGGCAGGGGGCAGCTTACGAGCAGTACTTC

J gene: TRBJ2-1
V gene: TRBV28
clone size: NA
D gene: NA
CDR3 protein: CASSFPGISNEQFF
CDR3 DNA: TGTGCCAGCAGTTTCCCCGGGATCAGCAATGAGCAGTTCTTC

J gene: TRBJ2-3
V gene: TRBV9
clone size: NA
D gene: TRBD1
CDR3 protein: CASSVGSVWTGRSDTQYF
CDR3 DNA: TGTGCCAGCAGCGTAGGGTCTGTTTGGACAGGGCGTTCAGATACGCAGTATTTT

J gene: TRBJ2-5
V gene: TRBV20-1
clone size: once
D gene: TRBD2
CDR3 protein: CSARVGGFQETQYF
CDR3 DNA: TGCAGTGCTAGAGTCGGGGGGTTCCAAGAGACCCAGTACTTC

J gene: TRBJ2-1
V gene: TRBV7-9
clone size: NA
D gene: NA
CDR3 protein: CASSLGGGEQFF
CDR3 DNA: TGTGCCAGCAGCTTAGGAGGGGGTGAGCAGTTCTTC

J gene: TRBJ2-1
V gene: TRBV30
clone size: NA
D gene: NA
CDR3 protein: CAWSVSAVNEQFF
CDR3 DNA: TGTGCCTGGAGTGTATCGGCAGTCAATGAGCAGTTCTTC

J gene: TRBJ2-3
V gene: TRBV7-3
clone size: once
D gene: NA
CDR3 protein: CASSLISGPTDTQYF
CDR3 DNA: TGTGCCAGCAGCTTAATCAGCGGACCCACAGATACGCAGTATTTT

J gene: TRBJ2-7
V gene: TRBV30
clone size: NA
D gene: TRBD1
CDR3 protein: CAWSETGSYEQYF
CDR3 DNA: TGTGCCTGGAGCGAGACAGGGAGTTACGAGCAGTACTTC

J gene: TRBJ2-3
V gene: TRBV9
clone size: NA
D gene: NA
CDR3 protein: CASSVGGLRGDTQYF
CDR3 DNA: TGTGCCAGCAGCGTAGGCGGTCTCCGGGGGGATACGCAGTATTTT

J gene: TRBJ2-2
V gene: TRBV13
clone size: NA
D gene: NA
CDR3 protein: CASSSGLLTGELFF
CDR3 DNA: TGTGCCAGCAGCTCCGGACTGCTCACCGGGGAGCTGTTTTTT

J gene: TRBJ2-5
V gene: TRBV7-9
clone size: NA
D gene: NA
CDR3 protein: CASMEGARFETQYF
CDR3 DNA: TGTGCCAGCATGGAGGGGGCACGATTCGAGACCCAGTACTTC

J gene: TRBJ1-5
V gene: TRBV15
clone size: NA
D gene: NA
CDR3 protein: CATSRPNQPQHF
CDR3 DNA: TGTGCCACCAGCAGACCAAATCAGCCCCAGCATTTT

J gene: TRBJ1-2
V gene: TRBV25-1
clone size: NA
D gene: TRBD1
CDR3 protein: CASSLDREYNGYTF
CDR3 DNA: TGTGCCAGCAGCCTTGACAGGGAATATAATGGCTACACCTTC

J gene: TRBJ2-7
V gene: TRBV13
clone size: NA
D gene: NA
CDR3 protein: CASSVGWDEQYF
CDR3 DNA: TGTGCCAGCAGCGTGGGTTGGGACGAGCAGTACTTC

J gene: TRBJ2-7
V gene: TRBV30
clone size: NA
D gene: TRBD2
CDR3 protein: CAWNPSGGFYEQYF
CDR3 DNA: TGTGCCTGGAACCCTAGCGGGGGGTTCTACGAGCAGTACTTC

J gene: TRBJ2-5
V gene: TRBV5-4
clone size: NA
D gene: TRBD2
CDR3 protein: CASSGRVAGETETQYF
CDR3 DNA: TGTGCCAGCAGCGGGCGGGTAGCGGGGGAGACAGAGACCCAGTACTTC

J gene: TRBJ1-3
V gene: TRBV6-5
clone size: once
D gene: TRBD1
CDR3 protein: CASSSRRDSSGNTIYF
CDR3 DNA: TGTGCCAGCAGTTCTCGCCGGGACAGCTCTGGAAACACCATATATTTT

J gene: TRBJ2-1
V gene: TRBV29-1
clone size: NA
D gene: TRBD2
CDR3 protein: CTGGRLAGDNEQFF
CDR3 DNA: TGCACGGGCGGGAGACTAGCGGGGGACAATGAGCAGTTCTTC

J gene: TRBJ2-7
V gene: TRBV5-1
clone size: NA
D gene: TRBD2
CDR3 protein: CASSPTSGGMTEQYF
CDR3 DNA: TGCGCCAGCAGCCCAACTAGCGGGGGGATGACCGAGCAGTACTTC

J gene: TRBJ1-5
V gene: TRBV2
clone size: NA
D gene: NA
CDR3 protein: CASSAGYGNQPQHF
CDR3 DNA: TGTGCCAGCAGTGCGGGGTACGGCAATCAGCCCCAGCATTTT

J gene: TRBJ2-1
V gene: TRBV5-6
clone size: NA
D gene: NA
CDR3 protein: CASSIGDPHYNEQFF
CDR3 DNA: TGTGCCAGCAGCATTGGCGACCCCCACTACAATGAGCAGTTCTTC

J gene: TRBJ2-2
V gene: TRBV5-6
clone size: NA
D gene: NA
CDR3 protein: CASSRPGGPNTGELFF
CDR3 DNA: TGTGCCAGCAGCCGTCCCGGGGGGCCGAACACCGGGGAGCTGTTTTTT

J gene: TRBJ2-5
V gene: TRBV6-1
clone size: NA
D gene: TRBD1
CDR3 protein: CASQDRREEETQYF
CDR3 DNA: TGTGCCAGTCAGGACAGGAGAGAAGAAGAGACCCAGTACTTC

J gene: TRBJ2-6
V gene: TRBV15
clone size: NA
D gene: TRBD1
CDR3 protein: CATSRERQGQNWFGANVLTF
CDR3 DNA: TGTGCCACCAGCAGAGAAAGACAGGGCCAAAATTGGTTCGGGGCCAACGTCCTGACTTTC

J gene: TRBJ2-3
V gene: TRBV13
clone size: NA
D gene: NA
CDR3 protein: CASSEVSPGEAYTQYF
CDR3 DNA: TGTGCCAGCAGTGAAGTCTCCCCGGGGGAGGCATATACGCAGTATTTT

J gene: TRBJ1-2
V gene: TRBV29-1
clone size: NA
D gene: NA
CDR3 protein: CSVEGEGYTF
CDR3 DNA: TGCAGCGTTGAGGGGGAAGGCTACACCTTC

J gene: TRBJ2-5
V gene: TRBV20-1
clone size: NA
D gene: TRBD1
CDR3 protein: CSATSRTGAEETQYF
CDR3 DNA: TGCAGTGCTACGTCTCGGACAGGGGCGGAAGAGACCCAGTACTTC